These 24 T cell receptor beta chains were all obtained from the same sample, sequenced in a study of T cell repertoires in cytomegalovirus infection. TCRdb re-called the reads through MiXCR, storing one row per CDR3 protein. This table has about 530,000 distinct CDR3 sequences, about a quarter appearing once. The sequenced sample consisted of PBMCs. The receptors here all came from a human donor in good health (CMV status not recorded). Some clones in this sample may be carry-over from other donors' samples.

V gene TRBV6-5 combines with J gene TRBJ1-1; no definite D call. Trimming took off 6 bases at V and 4 bases at J, with 12 bases between the two ends. This CDR3 contains 13 residues. Germline-derived CDR1 and CDR2 are MNHEY and SVGAGI. The CDR3 reads CASRYEPSTEAFF. CDR3 nucleotides: TGTGCCAGCAGATATGAGCCGAGCACTGAAGCTTTCTTT.

This clonotype appeared many times. V and J are TRBV6-2 or TRBV6-3 and TRBJ2-7, with D unresolved. The length of the CDR3 is 13 residues. The V end lost 5 bases, the J end lost 0 bases, and 8 bases lay between the germline ends. Germline V gene sequence: CDR1 MNHEY, CDR2 SVGEGT. The CDR3 coding sequence is TGTGCCAGCAGTGATATGAGCTCCTACGAGCAGTACTTC. Protein: CASSDMSSYEQYF.

The chain is built from TRBV2 and TRBJ1-2, with D tentatively TRBD1 (5 bases). With 5 bases removed from V and 8 bases from J, the gap between germline ends came to 18 bases. Germline CDR1 and CDR2: SNHLY and FYNNEI. This CDR3 has 14 residues. The CDR3 loop is CASSPDRLQRGYTF. CDR3 nucleotide sequence: TGTGCCAGCAGTCCTGACAGACTACAACGGGGCTACACCTTC. Using reference TRBV2 and TRBJ1-2 for the parts outside the CDR3, the full variable domain is EPEVTQTPSHQVTQMGQEVILRCVPISNHLYFYWYRQILGQKVEFLVSFYNNEISEKSEIFDDQFSVERPDGSNFTLKIRSTKLEDSAMYFCASSPDRLQRGYTFGSGTRLTVV.

This clonotype was detected once. The CDR3 DNA reads as TGTGCCAGCAGCTACGAATACAGGGGAATCTCCCGTCCGGCTTTCTTT. Its translation: CASSYEYRGISRPAFF. This chain connects TRBV11-3 to TRBJ1-1; TRBD1 matches at 7 bases. Germline V CDR1 and CDR2: SGHNT, YENEEA. J was trimmed by 11 bases and V by 4 bases; bases with no gene match: 19. This CDR3 contains 16 residues.

The chain has TRBV28 and TRBJ2-1; D may be TRBD1 or TRBD2 (5 bases each). Trimming removed 7 bases from V and 15 bases from J, with 16 bases in between. The CDR3 length is 11 residues. CDR1 is MDHEN, CDR2 SYDVKM, per germline. The CDR3 region has the DNA TGTGCCAGCACCGGGGCCCGCGGTAGGTTCTTC. This gives the protein CASTGARGRFF.

This clonotype has a handful of counts. The genes are TRBV7-3 and TRBJ2-1; D ambiguous. The CDR3 is 13 residues long. The V gene lost 5 bases and the J gene lost 2 bases, with 7 bases spanning the gap. Germline CDR1 reads SGHTA; CDR2 reads FQGTGA. The CDR3 sequence: CASSVAAYNEQFF. In DNA, the CDR3 is TGTGCCAGCAGCGTAGCAGCCTACAATGAGCAGTTCTTC.

The chain links TRBV19 to TRBJ2-3; 10 bases align to TRBD2. Germline CDR1 is LNHDA and CDR2 is SQIVND (reference sequence). V trimming: 4 bases; J trimming: 9 bases; junction bases outside the gene matches: 4. CDR3 length: 13 residues. In DNA form, the CDR3 reads TGTGCCAGTAGTACACAGCGGGAGGGGACGCAGTATTTT. Protein: CASSTQREGTQYF.

This clonotype was observed at least ten times. V and J are TRBV7-9 and TRBJ2-1, with a possible D match to TRBD1 (6 bases). This CDR3 spans 17 amino acids. Per the germline V gene, CDR1 is SEHNR and CDR2 is FQNEAQ (reference sequence). V dropped 5 bases and J dropped 5 bases, with 22 bases sitting between them. Here the CDR3 reads CASSPWVMGALHNEQFF. DNA for the CDR3: TGTGCCAGCAGCCCCTGGGTGATGGGGGCGCTTCACAATGAGCAGTTCTTC.

V usage is TRBV6-2 or TRBV6-3 and J usage is TRBJ2-7; D remains unclear. The CDR3 runs 13 residues. Germline assignment: CDR1 MNHEY and CDR2 SVGEGT. V gave up 0 bases and J gave up 4 bases, with 7 bases separating them. CDR3 amino acids: CASSYSLFYEQYF. The CDR3 nucleotides are TGTGCCAGCAGTTACTCGTTATTTTACGAGCAGTACTTC.

In its sample, this clonotype was seen a few times. J is TRBJ1-1 and V is TRBV19; TRBD1 matches at 8 bases. CDR1 is LNHDA and CDR2 is SQIVND in the germline V gene (reference sequence). J lost 0 bases, V lost 9 bases, and 12 bases had no gene match. The CDR3 extends over 16 amino acids. The CDR3 loop reads CASSDLGQGVNTEAFF. The CDR3 bases are TGTGCCAGCTCCGACCTCGGACAGGGCGTGAACACTGAAGCTTTCTTT.

The V gene is TRBV30, the J gene TRBJ1-2, with D perhaps TRBD1 (5 bases). V lost 3 bases and J lost 0, with 14 bases in between. CDR1 is GTSNPN and CDR2 is SVGIG in the germline V gene (reference sequence). The length of the CDR3 is 15 residues. The CDR3 sequence: CAWRVRDGSNYGYTF. The CDR3 bases are TGTGCCTGGAGAGTCCGGGACGGCTCTAACTATGGCTACACCTTC. Based on the CDR3 plus reference TRBV30 and TRBJ1-2, the full variable domain is SQTIHQWPATLVQPVGSPLSLECTVEGTSNPNLYWYRQAAGRGLQLLFYSVGIGQISSEVPQNLSASRPQDRQFILSSKKLLLSDSGFYLCAWRVRDGSNYGYTFGSGTRLTVV.

This clonotype was picked up many times. The chain couples TRBV7-3 to TRBJ2-1; perhaps TRBD1 as D (5 bases). V was shortened by 5 bases and J by 10 bases, with 15 bases between the two germline ends. The CDR3 is made up of 13 amino acids. CDR1 is SGHTA and CDR2 is FQGTGA in the germline V gene. Here the CDR3 reads CASSPQGVGEQFF. The CDR3 bases are TGTGCCAGCAGCCCCCAGGGTGTTGGGGAGCAGTTCTTC.

V usage is TRBV28 and J usage is TRBJ1-2; D may be TRBD1 (6 bases). In germline, CDR1 is MDHEN, CDR2 SYDVKM. With 8 bases removed from V and 6 bases from J, the gap between germline ends came to 13 bases. This CDR3 contains 12 residues. CDR3 DNA sequence: TGTGCCAGCGGCGGGGGGCTTAATGGCTACACCTTC. This codes for CASGGGLNGYTF.

V usage is TRBV27 and J usage is TRBJ2-7; 9 nucleotides agree with TRBD1. This CDR3 spans 13 amino acids. The V segment lost 4 bases and the J segment 6 bases; nucleotides outside the gene matches: 4. Germline V gives CDR1 MNHEY, CDR2 SMNVEV (reference sequence). CDR3 DNA sequence: TGTGCCAGCAGTTGGGACAGGGTAAGCGAGCAGTACTTC. Protein sequence: CASSWDRVSEQYF.

This clonotype showed up just a few times. CDR3 sequence: CASSLGWTVTQETQYF. Here the CDR3 DNA reads TGTGCCAGCAGCTTAGGGTGGACAGTCACCCAAGAGACCCAGTACTTC. This sequence joins TRBV11-2 and TRBJ2-5, with D perhaps TRBD1 (6 bases). The CDR3 contains 16 residues. Germline V gene data show CDR1 as SGHAT and CDR2 as FQNNGV. V was pared by 1 base and J by 1 base, with 13 bases between.

The V and J genes are TRBV7-9 and TRBJ1-1; a weak D match, TRBD1 (6 bases). V lost 0 bases and J 4 bases, leaving 9 bases between the germline ends. The CDR3 length is 14 residues. Germline CDR1 SEHNR, CDR2 FQNEAQ (reference sequence). The CDR3 reads CASSLAGAPTEAFF. CDR3 in DNA: TGTGCCAGCAGCTTAGCGGGGGCGCCCACTGAAGCTTTCTTT.

V usage is TRBV20-1 and J usage is TRBJ2-7; D uncertain. Germline loops: CDR1 DFQATT, CDR2 SNEGSKA (reference sequence). The CDR3 contains 13 residues. Trimming took off 0 bases at V and 3 bases at J, with 9 bases between the two ends. In DNA, the CDR3 is TGCAGTGCTAGAGAAAGGAGAAACTACGAGCAGTACTTC. Translation gives CSARERRNYEQYF.

The CDR3 DNA sequence: TGCAGCGGAAACGGGGGACGGGGGGCCAACACTGAAGCTTTCTTT. It yields the protein CSGNGGRGANTEAFF. The J gene is TRBJ1-1, the V gene TRBV29-1, with a tentative D call TRBD1 (6 bases). Germline V CDR1 and CDR2: SQVTM, ANQGSEA. This CDR3 has 15 residues. With 7 bases removed from V and 2 bases from J, the gap between germline ends came to 20 bases.

The chain uses TRBV7-2 and TRBJ1-1; TRBD1 matches at 8 bases. With V trimmed by 5 bases and J by 1 base, 9 bases remained unmatched. The CDR3 loop spans 16 amino acids. Germline V CDR1 and CDR2: SGHTA, FQGNSA. Here the CDR3 DNA reads TGTGCCAGCAGCCTCCCACAGGGGGGTGGGAACACTGAAGCTTTCTTT. This gives the protein CASSLPQGGGNTEAFF.

This clonotype was counted many times. The chain is built from TRBV7-8 and TRBJ1-5; D is uncertain. The CDR3 runs 18 residues. Germline V CDR1 and CDR2: SGHVS, FQNEAQ. V shed 5 bases and J shed 0 bases, with 20 bases lying between them. CDR3 DNA sequence: TGTGCCAGCAGCAAACAAGGCTCTCAATGGTATAGCAATCAGCCCCAGCATTTT. Protein: CASSKQGSQWYSNQPQHF.

Many counts were recorded for this clonotype. This chain connects TRBV7-2 to TRBJ2-1; perhaps D is TRBD1 or TRBD2 (5 bases each). Germline CDR1 reads SGHTA; CDR2 reads FQGNSA. This CDR3 region has 16 residues. V dropped 2 bases and J dropped 6 bases, with 17 bases sitting between them. The CDR3 region has the DNA TGTGCCAGCAGCTTACACGGAGTGGTTGGGACCAATGAGCAGTTCTTC. Translated: CASSLHGVVGTNEQFF. Based on the CDR3 plus reference TRBV7-2 and TRBJ2-1, the full variable domain is GAGVSQSPSNKVTEKGKDVELRCDPISGHTALYWYRQSLGQGLEFLIYFQGNSAPDKSGLPSDRFSAERTGGSVSTLTIQRTQQEDSAVYLCASSLHGVVGTNEQFFGPGTRLTVL.

This clonotype turned up a few times. The V and J genes are TRBV12-3 or TRBV12-4 and TRBJ2-1; TRBD1 aligns across 7 bases. CDR3 length: 14 amino acids. V dropped 5 bases and J dropped 4; count of bases not matched to a gene: 5. In DNA form, the CDR3 reads TGTGCCAGCAGTCGACAGGGACCTTACAATGAGCAGTTCTTC. It encodes CASSRQGPYNEQFF.

The CDR3 is CSVEVKARGELFF. The CDR3 DNA sequence: TGCAGCGTTGAAGTGAAGGCGCGAGGGGAGCTGTTTTTT. The chain joins TRBV29-1 to TRBJ2-2; D gene uncertain. The CDR3 is 13 residues long. Germline values: CDR1 SQVTM, CDR2 ANQGSEA. Trimming pared 1 base from V and 8 bases from J, leaving 11 bases between.

CDR3 sequence: CASSPLAGGPLAYNEQFF. In nucleotides, the CDR3 is TGTGCCAGCAGCCCACTAGCGGGAGGGCCTTTAGCCTACAATGAGCAGTTCTTC. The rearrangement uses TRBV7-9 and TRBJ2-1, with TRBD2 matching over 13 bases. V lost 5 bases to trimming and J lost 2 bases; unmatched junction nucleotides: 9. This CDR3 has 18 residues. Germline V gives CDR1 SEHNR, CDR2 FQNEAQ (reference sequence).